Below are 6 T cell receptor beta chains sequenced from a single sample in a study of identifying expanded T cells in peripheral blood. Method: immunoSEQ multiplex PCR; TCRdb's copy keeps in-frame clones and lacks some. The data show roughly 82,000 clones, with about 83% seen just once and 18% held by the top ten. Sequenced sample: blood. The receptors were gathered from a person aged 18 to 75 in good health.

Here the CDR3 DNA reads TGCGCCAGCAGCCAAGGGGACAAACCGGGACTCCGAGAGCAGTTCTTC. This sequence encodes CASSQGDKPGLREQFF. The chain joins TRBV4-3 to TRBJ2-1; either TRBD1 or TRBD2 may supply D (6 bases each). The CDR3 length is 16 residues. The germline V gene encodes CDR1 LGHNA and CDR2 YSLEER. The ends were cut back, 1 base at V and 10 bases at J, with 20 bases in the middle.

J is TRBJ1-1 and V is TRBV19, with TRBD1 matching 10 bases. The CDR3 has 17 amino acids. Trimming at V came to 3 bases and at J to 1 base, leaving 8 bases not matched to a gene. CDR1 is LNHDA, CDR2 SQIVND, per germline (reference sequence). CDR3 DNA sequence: TGTGCCAGTAGTATGTTGTACGACAGGGGGCCGAACACTGAAGCTTTCTTT. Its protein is CASSMLYDRGPNTEAFF. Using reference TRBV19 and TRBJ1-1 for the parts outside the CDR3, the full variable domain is DGGITQSPKYLFRKEGQNVTLSCEQNLNHDAMYWYRQDPGQGLRLIYYSQIVNDFQKGDIAEGYSVSREKKESFPLTVTSAQKNPTAFYLCASSMLYDRGPNTEAFFGQGTRLTVV.

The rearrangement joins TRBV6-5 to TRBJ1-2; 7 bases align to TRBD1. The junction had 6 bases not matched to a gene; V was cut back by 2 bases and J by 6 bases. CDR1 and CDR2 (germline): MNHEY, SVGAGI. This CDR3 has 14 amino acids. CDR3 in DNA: TGTGCCAGCAGTTACCTAGACAGGGTTAATGGCTACACCTTC. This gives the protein CASSYLDRVNGYTF.

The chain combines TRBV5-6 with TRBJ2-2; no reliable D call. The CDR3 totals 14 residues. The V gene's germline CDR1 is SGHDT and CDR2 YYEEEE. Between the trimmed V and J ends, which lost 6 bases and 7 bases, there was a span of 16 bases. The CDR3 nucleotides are TGTGCCAGCACCCGCTTGAATGTAGTCGGGGAGCTGTTTTTT. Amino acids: CASTRLNVVGELFF.

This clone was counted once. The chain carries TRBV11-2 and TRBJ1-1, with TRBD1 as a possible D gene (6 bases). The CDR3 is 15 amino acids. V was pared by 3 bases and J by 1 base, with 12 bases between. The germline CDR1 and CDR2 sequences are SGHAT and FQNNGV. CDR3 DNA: TGTGCCAGCAGCTTGGGGACGACAGGGAACACTGAAGCTTTCTTT. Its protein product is CASSLGTTGNTEAFF.

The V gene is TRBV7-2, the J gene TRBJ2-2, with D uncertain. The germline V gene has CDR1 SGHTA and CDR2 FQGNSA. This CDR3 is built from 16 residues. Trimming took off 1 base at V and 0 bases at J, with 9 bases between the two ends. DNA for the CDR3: TGTGCCAGCAGCTTAGAAGCACTGTCGAACACCGGGGAGCTGTTTTTT. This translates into CASSLEALSNTGELFF.